Listed here are 6 T cell receptor beta chains from one sample, sequenced in a study of T cell responses to AZD1222 COVID-19 vaccine. Repertoires were generated with immunoSEQ multiplex PCR, while TCRdb's copy carries only in-frame clones and drops some. The sample includes around 140,000 clones, about 88% seen only once; the top ten take around 4.9%. This specimen was peripheral blood, taken on day 0 of AZD1222 vaccination. These receptors all come from an adult in good health.

A single count supports this clone. This chain uses TRBV9 with TRBJ1-1; D is uncertain. V was pared by 0 bases and J by 0 bases, with 3 bases between. The germline gives CDR1 SGDLS, CDR2 YYNGEE. This CDR3 spans 13 amino acids. The CDR3 region has the DNA TGTGCCAGCAGCGTAGCCATGAACACTGAAGCTTTCTTT. Its translation is CASSVAMNTEAFF.

The V gene is TRBV4-3, the J gene TRBJ2-3, with 7 bases lining up with TRBD2. The CDR3 contains 16 residues. Germline values: CDR1 LGHNA, CDR2 YSLEER. The V gene end was trimmed by 1 base and the J gene end by 4 bases; junction bases not matched to a gene: 8. CDR3 region: CASSQATGGGSDTQYF. CDR3 nucleotide sequence: TGCGCCAGCAGCCAAGCGACGGGAGGAGGGTCAGATACGCAGTATTTT.

The rearrangement joins TRBV29-1 to TRBJ2-1; 11 nucleotides align to TRBD2. The CDR3 consists of 19 residues. The junction had 11 bases not matched to a gene; V was cut back by 1 base and J by 0 bases. Germline CDR1 and CDR2: SQVTM and ANQGSEA. The CDR3 sequence: CSVEAASGRPPSSYNEQFF. In DNA, the CDR3 is TGCAGCGTTGAAGCGGCTAGCGGGAGGCCTCCAAGCTCCTACAATGAGCAGTTCTTC.

The chain is built from TRBV4-2 and TRBJ2-7; D might be TRBD1 (7 bases). CDR1 LGHNA and CDR2 YNFKEQ come from the germline V gene. The CDR3 is 16 amino acids. The ends were cut back, 5 bases at V and 0 bases at J, with 17 bases in the middle. CDR3 DNA sequence: TGTGCCAGCAGCAATGGCGGGGCAGGGGGCTCCTACGAGCAGTACTTC. Amino acids: CASSNGGAGGSYEQYF.

The chain carries TRBV9 and TRBJ1-2, with D maybe TRBD1 (5 bases). This CDR3 contains 15 residues. Germline V CDR1 and CDR2: SGDLS, YYNGEE. V dropped 4 bases and J dropped 8 bases, with 21 bases sitting between them. CDR3 sequence: CASSPRQSYGRGYTF. DNA for the CDR3: TGTGCCAGCAGCCCCAGACAGAGTTACGGGAGGGGCTACACCTTC.

This chain links TRBV2 with TRBJ1-2; D possibly corresponds to TRBD1 (5 bases). Germline V gene sequence: CDR1 SNHLY, CDR2 FYNNEI. V gave up 7 bases and J gave up 3 bases, with 15 bases separating them. The CDR3 length is 14 residues. The DNA for the CDR3 is TGTGCCAGCATTTTCGGGGGAACGGACTATGGCTACACCTTC. Its translation is CASIFGGTDYGYTF. The whole variable domain, filled in from reference TRBV2 and TRBJ1-2, reads EPEVTQTPSHQVTQMGQEVILRCVPISNHLYFYWYRQILGQKVEFLVSFYNNEISEKSEIFDDQFSVERPDGSNFTLKIRSTKLEDSAMYFCASIFGGTDYGYTFGSGTRLTVV.